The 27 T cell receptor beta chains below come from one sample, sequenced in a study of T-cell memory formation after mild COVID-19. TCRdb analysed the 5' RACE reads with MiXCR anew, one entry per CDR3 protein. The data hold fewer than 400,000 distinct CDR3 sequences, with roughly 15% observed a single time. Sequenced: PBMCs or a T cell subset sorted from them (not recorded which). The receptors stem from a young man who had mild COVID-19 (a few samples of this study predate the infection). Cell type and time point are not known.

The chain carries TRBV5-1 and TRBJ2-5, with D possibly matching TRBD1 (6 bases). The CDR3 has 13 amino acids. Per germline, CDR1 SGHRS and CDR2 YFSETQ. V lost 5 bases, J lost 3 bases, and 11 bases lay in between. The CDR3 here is CASRQAGEETQYF. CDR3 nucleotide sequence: TGCGCCAGCAGGCAGGCAGGGGAAGAGACCCAGTACTTC.

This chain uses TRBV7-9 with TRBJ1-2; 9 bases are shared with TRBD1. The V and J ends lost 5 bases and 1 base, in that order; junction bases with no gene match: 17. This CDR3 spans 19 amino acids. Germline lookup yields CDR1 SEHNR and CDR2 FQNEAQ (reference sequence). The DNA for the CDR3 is TGTGCCAGCAGCGCTAGCCGGGGGACAGGGTACCTTCATAACTATGGCTACACCTTC. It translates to CASSASRGTGYLHNYGYTF.

CDR3: CASSLGTGRNNEQFF. The DNA of the CDR3 is TGTGCCAGCAGTTTAGGGACAGGGAGGAATAATGAGCAGTTCTTC. The chain joins TRBV12-3 or TRBV12-4 to TRBJ2-1, with 8 nucleotides matching TRBD1. This CDR3 is 15 amino acids long. Germline trimming cut 1 base from V and 7 bases from J; bases unmatched to any gene: 6.

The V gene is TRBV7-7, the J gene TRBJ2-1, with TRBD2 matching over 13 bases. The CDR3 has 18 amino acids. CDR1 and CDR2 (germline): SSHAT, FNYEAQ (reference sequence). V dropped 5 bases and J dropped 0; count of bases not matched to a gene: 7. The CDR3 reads CASSPGLAGEISYNEQFF. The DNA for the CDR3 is TGTGCCAGCAGCCCAGGACTAGCGGGGGAGATCTCCTACAATGAGCAGTTCTTC. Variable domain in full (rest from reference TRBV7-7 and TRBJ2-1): GAGVSQSPRYKVTKRGQDVTLRCDPISSHATLYWYQQALGQGPEFLTYFNYEAQPDKSGLPSDRFSAERPEGSISTLTIQRTEQRDSAMYRCASSPGLAGEISYNEQFFGPGTRLTVL.

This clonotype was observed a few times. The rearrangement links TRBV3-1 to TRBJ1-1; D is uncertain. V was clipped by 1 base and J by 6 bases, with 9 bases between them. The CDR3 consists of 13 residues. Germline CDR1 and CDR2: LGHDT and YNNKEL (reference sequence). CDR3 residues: CASSQVPGAEAFF. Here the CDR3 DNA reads TGTGCCAGCAGCCAAGTACCGGGCGCTGAAGCTTTCTTT.

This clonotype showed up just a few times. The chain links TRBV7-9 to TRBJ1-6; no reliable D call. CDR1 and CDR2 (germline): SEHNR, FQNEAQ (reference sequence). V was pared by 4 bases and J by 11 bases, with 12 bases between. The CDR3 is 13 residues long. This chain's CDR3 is CASSSDLFAPLHF. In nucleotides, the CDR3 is TGTGCCAGCAGCTCGGACCTTTTTGCACCCCTCCACTTT.

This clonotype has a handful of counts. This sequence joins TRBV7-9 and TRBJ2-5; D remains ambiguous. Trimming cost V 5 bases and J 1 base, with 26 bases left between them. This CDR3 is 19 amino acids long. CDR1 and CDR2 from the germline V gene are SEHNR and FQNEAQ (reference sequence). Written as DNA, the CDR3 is TGTGCCAGCAGCCAACCGGTGGCGTTTGGGCTTGGGATCCAAGAGACCCAGTACTTC. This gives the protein CASSQPVAFGLGIQETQYF.

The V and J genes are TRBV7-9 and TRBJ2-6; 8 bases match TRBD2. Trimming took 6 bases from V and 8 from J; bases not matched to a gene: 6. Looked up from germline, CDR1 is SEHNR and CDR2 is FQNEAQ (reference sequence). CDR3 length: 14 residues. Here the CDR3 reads CASRTSGRSNVLTF. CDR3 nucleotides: TGTGCCAGCAGAACTAGCGGCCGCTCCAACGTCCTGACTTTC.

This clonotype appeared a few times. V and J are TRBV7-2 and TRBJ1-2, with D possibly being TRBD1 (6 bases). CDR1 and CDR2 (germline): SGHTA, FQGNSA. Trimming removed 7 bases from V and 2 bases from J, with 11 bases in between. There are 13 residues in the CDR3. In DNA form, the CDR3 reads TGTGCCAGCACCCAGGACAGAAACTATGGCTACACCTTC. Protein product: CASTQDRNYGYTF.

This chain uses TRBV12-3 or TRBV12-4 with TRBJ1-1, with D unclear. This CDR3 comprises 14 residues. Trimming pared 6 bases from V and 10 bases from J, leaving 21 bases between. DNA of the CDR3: TGTGCCAGCAGACAACTATCGAGGCTCCGAGGAGCTTTCTTT. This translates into CASRQLSRLRGAFF.

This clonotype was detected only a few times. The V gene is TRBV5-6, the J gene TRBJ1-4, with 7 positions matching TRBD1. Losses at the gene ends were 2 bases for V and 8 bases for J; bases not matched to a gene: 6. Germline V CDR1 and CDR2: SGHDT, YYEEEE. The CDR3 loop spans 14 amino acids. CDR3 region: CASSFGRGYEKLFF. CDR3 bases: TGTGCCAGCAGCTTCGGCAGGGGGTACGAAAAACTGTTTTTT.

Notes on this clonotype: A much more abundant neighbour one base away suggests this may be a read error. In nucleotides, the CDR3 is TGTGCCAGCCCACGTGGGTGCGGGAGAGGCACCGTATATTTT. Its protein is CASPRGCGRGTVYF. V is TRBV7-3 and J is TRBJ1-3, with D unclear. Germline V gene lookup returns CDR1 SGHTA and CDR2 FQGTGA. CDR3 length: 14 residues.

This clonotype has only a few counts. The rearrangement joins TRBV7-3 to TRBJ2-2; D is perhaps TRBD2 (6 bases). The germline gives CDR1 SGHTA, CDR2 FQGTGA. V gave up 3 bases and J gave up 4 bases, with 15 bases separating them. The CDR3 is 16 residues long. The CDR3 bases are TGTGCCAGCAGCTTTAGGGCTAGCGATGCCACCGGGGAGCTGTTTTTT. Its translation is CASSFRASDATGELFF.

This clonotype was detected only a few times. The CDR3 DNA is TGTGCCAGCAGACCGGACGGAACTAGCACAGATACGCAGTATTTT. It specifies CASRPDGTSTDTQYF. The chain recombines TRBV11-1 with TRBJ2-3; D not resolved. CDR1 SGHAT and CDR2 FQDESV come from the germline V gene (reference sequence). The CDR3 is 15 amino acids. Trimming stripped 6 bases from V and 0 bases from J, with 13 bases between.

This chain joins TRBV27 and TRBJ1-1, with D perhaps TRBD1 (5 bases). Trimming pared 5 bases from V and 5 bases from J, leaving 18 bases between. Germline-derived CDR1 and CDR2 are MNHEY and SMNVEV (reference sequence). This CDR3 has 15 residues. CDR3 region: CASSPPWGTETEAFF. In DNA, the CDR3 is TGTGCCAGCAGTCCTCCTTGGGGGACTGAGACTGAAGCTTTCTTT.

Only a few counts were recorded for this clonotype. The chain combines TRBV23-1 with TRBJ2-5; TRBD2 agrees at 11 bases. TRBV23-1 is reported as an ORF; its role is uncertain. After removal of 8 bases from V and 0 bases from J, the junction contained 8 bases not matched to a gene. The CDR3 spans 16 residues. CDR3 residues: CASGPIAGGYQETQYF. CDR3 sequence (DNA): TGCGCCAGCGGACCGATAGCGGGGGGGTACCAAGAGACCCAGTACTTC.

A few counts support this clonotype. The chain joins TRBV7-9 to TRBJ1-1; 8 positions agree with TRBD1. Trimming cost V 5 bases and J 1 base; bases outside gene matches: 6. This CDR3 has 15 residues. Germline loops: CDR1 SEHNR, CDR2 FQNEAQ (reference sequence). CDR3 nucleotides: TGTGCCAGCAGCCCGAGGACAGGGAGGAACACTGAAGCTTTCTTT. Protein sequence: CASSPRTGRNTEAFF.

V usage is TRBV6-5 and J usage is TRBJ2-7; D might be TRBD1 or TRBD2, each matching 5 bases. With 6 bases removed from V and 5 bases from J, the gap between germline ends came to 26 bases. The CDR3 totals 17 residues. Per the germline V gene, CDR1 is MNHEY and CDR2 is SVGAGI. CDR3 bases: TGTGCCAGCAGCCTGGTCCCCTCCCCTGAGGGGTGGCACGAGCAGTACTTC. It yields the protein CASSLVPSPEGWHEQYF.

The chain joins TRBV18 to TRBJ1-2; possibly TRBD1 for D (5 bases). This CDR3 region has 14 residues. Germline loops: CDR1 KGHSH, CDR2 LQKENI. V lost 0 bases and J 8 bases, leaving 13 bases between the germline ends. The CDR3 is CASSPPGLEGGYTF. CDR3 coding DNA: TGTGCCAGCTCACCACCGGGGCTCGAAGGGGGCTACACCTTC.

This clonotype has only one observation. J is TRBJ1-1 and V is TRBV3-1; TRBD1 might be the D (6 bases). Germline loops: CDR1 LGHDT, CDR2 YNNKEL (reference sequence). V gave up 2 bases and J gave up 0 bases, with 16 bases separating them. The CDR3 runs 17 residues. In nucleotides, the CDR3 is TGTGCCAGCAGCCAATTAAAGGCGGCAGGGGTGAACACTGAAGCTTTCTTT. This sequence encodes CASSQLKAAGVNTEAFF.

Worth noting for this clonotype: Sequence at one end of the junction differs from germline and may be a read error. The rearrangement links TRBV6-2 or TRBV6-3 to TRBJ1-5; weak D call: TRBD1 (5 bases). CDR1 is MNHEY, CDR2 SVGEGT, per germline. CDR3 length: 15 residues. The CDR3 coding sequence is TGTGCCAGCAGTTATCTGGACAAGAGCAATCAGCCCAAGCATTTT. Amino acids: CASSYLDKSNQPKHF.

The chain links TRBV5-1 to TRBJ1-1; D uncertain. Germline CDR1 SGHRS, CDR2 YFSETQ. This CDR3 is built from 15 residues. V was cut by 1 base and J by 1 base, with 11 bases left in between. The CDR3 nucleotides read TGCGCCAGCAGCTTGTTCGGGGATCAGAACACTGAAGCTTTCTTT. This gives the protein CASSLFGDQNTEAFF.

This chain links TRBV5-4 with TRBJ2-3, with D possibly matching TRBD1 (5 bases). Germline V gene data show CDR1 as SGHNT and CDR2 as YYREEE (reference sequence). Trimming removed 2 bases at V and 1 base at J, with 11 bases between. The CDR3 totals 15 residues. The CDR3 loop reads CASSFQGGGTDTQYF. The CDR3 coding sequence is TGTGCCAGCAGCTTTCAGGGTGGAGGCACAGATACGCAGTATTTT.

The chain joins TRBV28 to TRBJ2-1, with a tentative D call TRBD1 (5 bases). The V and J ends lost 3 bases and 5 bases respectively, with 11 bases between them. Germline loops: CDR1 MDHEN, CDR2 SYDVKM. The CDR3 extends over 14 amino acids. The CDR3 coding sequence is TGTGCCAGCAGTTTCAGGGTCGCTAACAATGAGCAGTTCTTC. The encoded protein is CASSFRVANNEQFF.

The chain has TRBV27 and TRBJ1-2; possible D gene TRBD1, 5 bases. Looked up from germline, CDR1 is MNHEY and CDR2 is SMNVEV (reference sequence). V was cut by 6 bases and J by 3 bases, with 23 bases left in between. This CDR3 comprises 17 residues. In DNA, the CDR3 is TGTGCCAGCAGCTTAGCCCCACAAGGCGGGGCCTACTATGGCTACACCTTC. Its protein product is CASSLAPQGGAYYGYTF.

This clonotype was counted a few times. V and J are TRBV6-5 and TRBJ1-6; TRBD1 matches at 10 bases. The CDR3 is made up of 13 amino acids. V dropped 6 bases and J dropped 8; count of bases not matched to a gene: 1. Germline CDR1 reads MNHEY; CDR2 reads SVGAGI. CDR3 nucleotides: TGTGCCAGCAGAGGGACAGGGGATTCACCCCTCCACTTT. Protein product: CASRGTGDSPLHF.

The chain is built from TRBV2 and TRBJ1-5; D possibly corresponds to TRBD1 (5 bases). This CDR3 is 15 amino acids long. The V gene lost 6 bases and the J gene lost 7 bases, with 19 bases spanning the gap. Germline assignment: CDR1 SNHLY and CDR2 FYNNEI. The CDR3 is CASSPGPRGGQPQHF. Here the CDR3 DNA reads TGTGCCAGCAGCCCGGGGCCAAGGGGCGGGCAGCCCCAGCATTTT.